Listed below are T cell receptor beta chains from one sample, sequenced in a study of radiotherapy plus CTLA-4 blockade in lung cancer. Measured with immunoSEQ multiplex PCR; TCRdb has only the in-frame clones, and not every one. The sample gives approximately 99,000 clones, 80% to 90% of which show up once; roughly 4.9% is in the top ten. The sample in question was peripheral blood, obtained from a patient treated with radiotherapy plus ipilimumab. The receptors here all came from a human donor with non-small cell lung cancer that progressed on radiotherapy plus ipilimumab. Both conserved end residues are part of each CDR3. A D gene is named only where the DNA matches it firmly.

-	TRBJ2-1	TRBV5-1	CASRGEPYNEQFF	TGCGCCAGCAGAGGGGAACCCTACAATGAGCAGTTCTTC
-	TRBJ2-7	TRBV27	CASRRGGGAYEQYF	TGTGCCAGCAGGAGGGGGGGCGGAGCCTACGAGCAGTACTTC
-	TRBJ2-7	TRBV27	CASKGTPVGEQYF	TGTGCCAGCAAAGGGACCCCGGTGGGCGAGCAGTACTTC
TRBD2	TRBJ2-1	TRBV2	CASGDSGRGNEQFF	TGTGCCAGCGGGGATAGCGGGAGAGGGAATGAGCAGTTCTTC
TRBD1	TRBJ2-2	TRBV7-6	CASSPRGQLYTGELFF	TGTGCCAGCAGCCCCCGGGGACAGTTATACACCGGGGAGCTGTTTTTT
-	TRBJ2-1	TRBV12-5	CASGLDPQREQFF	TGTGCTAGTGGTTTGGACCCCCAGCGTGAGCAGTTCTTC
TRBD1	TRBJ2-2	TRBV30	CAWSRDRGRPSGRDTGELFF	TGTGCCTGGAGTCGGGACAGGGGGCGGCCTAGCGGGAGAGACACCGGGGAGCTGTTTTTT
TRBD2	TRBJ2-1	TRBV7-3	CASSLRGTSGRDEQFF	TGTGCCAGCAGCCTAAGAGGGACTAGCGGGAGGGATGAGCAGTTCTTC
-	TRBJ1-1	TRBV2	CASMLQVSEAFF	TGTGCCAGCATGCTACAGGTATCTGAAGCTTTCTTT
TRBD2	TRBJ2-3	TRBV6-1	CASSEPPGWREGLRTDTQYF	TGTGCCAGCAGTGAACCTCCCGGGTGGCGGGAGGGCCTACGTACAGATACGCAGTATTTT
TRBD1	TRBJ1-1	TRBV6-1	CASSTRTGVDTEAFF	TGTGCCAGCAGTACAAGGACAGGGGTCGACACTGAAGCTTTCTTT
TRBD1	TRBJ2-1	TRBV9	CASSGTGTYNEQFF	TGTGCTAGCAGTGGGACAGGGACCTACAATGAGCAGTTCTTC
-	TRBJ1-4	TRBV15	CATSKDRPSTSEKLFF	TGTGCCACCAGCAAGGACCGACCGTCAACGAGTGAAAAACTGTTTTTT
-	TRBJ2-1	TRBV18	CASSPSLNRRSYNEQFF	TGTGCCAGCTCACCTTCGTTGAATCGTCGGTCCTACAATGAGCAGTTCTTC
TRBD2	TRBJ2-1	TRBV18	CASSASTSGRNEQFF	TGTGCCAGCTCAGCGTCGACTAGCGGGAGAAATGAGCAGTTCTTC
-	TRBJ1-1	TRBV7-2	CASSLGAGYTEAFF	TGTGCCAGCAGCTTAGGGGCAGGGTACACTGAAGCTTTCTTT
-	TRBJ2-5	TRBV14	CASSRRAGQETQYF	TGTGCCAGCAGCCGTAGAGCGGGCCAAGAGACCCAGTACTTC